These T cell receptor beta chains were read from a single sample in a study of T cell responses to AZD1222 COVID-19 vaccine. The method was immunoSEQ multiplex PCR; TCRdb's version includes in-frame clones alone and lacks a portion of them. The data contain tens of thousands of clones, almost 80% of them singletons. This sample comprised peripheral blood, obtained on day 0 of AZD1222 vaccination. The receptors here all came from an adult in good health. CDR3s include the opening cysteine and the closing phenylalanine or tryptophan. D genes are given only for firm matches. Not all rows give a size; the values are once, few, many and, for expanded clones, a class.

TRBV6-2/TRBV6-3	.	.	TRBJ2-1	TGTGCCAGCAGTCAAGAATCCTACAATGAGCAGTTCTTC	CASSQESYNEQFF
TRBV15	TRBD2	few	TRBJ2-3	TGTGCCACCAGCAGAGTCGGGACTAGCGGAGATACGCAGTATTTT	CATSRVGTSGDTQYF
TRBV4-3	TRBD1	.	TRBJ2-5	TGCGCCAGCAGCCAAGACTACCGGACAGGGCAAGAGACCCAGTACTTC	CASSQDYRTGQETQYF
TRBV11-2	.	.	TRBJ2-1	TGTGCCAGCAGCTTAGTAGGAGCCCCGGGAGTTTACAATGAGCAGTTCTTC	CASSLVGAPGVYNEQFF
TRBV7-2	.	.	TRBJ2-3	TGTGCCAGCAGCTTAGACTGGGGGGGCCAGGTCACAGATACGCAGTATTTT	CASSLDWGGQVTDTQYF
TRBV7-8	TRBD2	.	TRBJ2-5	TGTGCCAGCAGCAAGCGGGGGCGGGGGGAGACCCAGTACTTC	CASSKRGRGETQYF
TRBV11-3	TRBD2	once	TRBJ2-7	TGTGCCAGCAGCTTAGGCAGCGGGAGCTCCTACGAGCAGTACTTC	CASSLGSGSSYEQYF
TRBV19	.	.	TRBJ2-7	TGTGCCAGTAGTATAAGGGTCGGCATCTCCTACGAGCAGTACTTC	CASSIRVGISYEQYF
TRBV28	.	.	TRBJ2-7	TGTGCCAGCAGTTCCCGCAGTTACCAGTACTTC	CASSSRSYQYF
TRBV18	.	.	TRBJ1-3	TGTGCCAGCTCACGATCGGAAGGGTTTCTCTCTGGAAACACCATATATTTT	CASSRSEGFLSGNTIYF
TRBV3-1/TRBV3-2	TRBD2	.	TRBJ2-1	TGTGCCAGCAGCCGCGGGACTAGCGGGAGGGACTCCTACAATGAGCAGTTCTTC	CASSRGTSGRDSYNEQFF
TRBV18	.	.	TRBJ2-7	TGTGCCAGCTCACCATCCGAGGGAGAATACGAGCAGTACTTC	CASSPSEGEYEQYF
TRBV12-5	TRBD1	.	TRBJ2-7	TGTGCTAGGGGTCCGACAGGGAAGGTCTACGAGCAGTACTTC	CARGPTGKVYEQYF
TRBV7-9	TRBD2	.	TRBJ2-7	TGTGCCAGCAGCTTGACCGGGACTAGGGGACGCGAGCAGTACTTC	CASSLTGTRGREQYF
TRBV25-1	.	.	TRBJ1-2	TGTGCCAGCAGTGAATATAGGCGCGGGCTGACCTATGGCTACACCTTC	CASSEYRRGLTYGYTF
TRBV15	TRBD1	.	TRBJ2-7	TGTGCCACCAGCAGAGGTCTACCGGGACAGCCCCTCTACGAGCAGTACTTC	CATSRGLPGQPLYEQYF
TRBV7-2	TRBD1	.	TRBJ1-1	TGTGCCAGCAGCCCAGGCACACAGGGGATTGCTGAAGCTTTCTTT	CASSPGTQGIAEAFF
TRBV28	.	.	TRBJ1-2	TGTGCCAGCAGTTCTTGGGACATAAATAACCGCTACACCTTC	CASSSWDINNRYTF
TRBV29-1	TRBD2	.	TRBJ2-2	TGCAGCGTTGAGGTGTCTAGCGGCCTTAGGCGCACCGGGGAGCTGTTTTTT	CSVEVSSGLRRTGELFF
TRBV13	TRBD1	.	TRBJ1-1	TGTGCCAGCAGCCGACAGGGTTCGGACACTGAAGCTTTCTTT	CASSRQGSDTEAFF